This entry lists 17 T cell receptor beta chains sequenced from one sample in a study of blood T cell repertoires in COVID-19. Using immunoSEQ multiplex PCR, the repertoire was profiled, and TCRdb retains in-frame clones only, with some absent. The profile shows hundreds of thousands of clones, about 88% of them singletons. The material sequenced was PBMCs or T cells enriched from blood (not recorded which). The receptors come from a middle-aged woman who had recovered from COVID-19.

This chain links TRBV28 with TRBJ2-3; the match to TRBD1 covers 7 bases. V lost 6 bases and J lost 0; bases outside the gene matches: 6. The CDR3 consists of 15 residues. Germline values: CDR1 MDHEN, CDR2 SYDVKM. The CDR3 DNA reads TGTGCCAGCAGACATAACAGGGGTAGCACAGATACGCAGTATTTT. It encodes CASRHNRGSTDTQYF. Full variable domain (remainder filled in from reference TRBV28 and TRBJ2-3): DVKVTQSSRYLVKRTGEKVFLECVQDMDHENMFWYRQDPGLGLRLIYFSYDVKMKEKGDIPEGYSVSREKKERFSLILESASTNQTSMYLCASRHNRGSTDTQYFGPGTRLTVL.

This rearrangement joins TRBV7-9 to TRBJ1-6; no clear D. CDR1 is SEHNR, CDR2 FQNEAQ, per germline (reference sequence). V was pared by 1 base and J by 5 bases, with 9 bases between. The CDR3 spans 15 residues. The CDR3 region has the DNA TGTGCCAGCAGCTTAGGAGACTCGGATAATTCACCCCTCCACTTT. Encoded protein: CASSLGDSDNSPLHF.

This clone was detected only once. The CDR3, as DNA: TGTGCCACCAGTGATTTAGCGGGACAGGGGTTCTCAGATACGCAGTATTTT. The encoded protein is CATSDLAGQGFSDTQYF. The chain recombines TRBV24-1 with TRBJ2-3, with 10 bases identical to TRBD1. In germline, CDR1 is KGHDR, CDR2 SFDVKD. This CDR3 contains 17 residues. V dropped 1 base and J dropped 4; count of bases not matched to a gene: 7.

This clone was detected once. This chain uses TRBV7-2 with TRBJ2-7; maybe TRBD1 (6 bases). Germline V gives CDR1 SGHTA, CDR2 FQGNSA. The CDR3 is 14 residues long. The ends were cut back, 3 bases at V and 0 bases at J, with 9 bases in the middle. The CDR3 loop is CASSFGRGSYEQYF. CDR3 DNA: TGTGCCAGCAGCTTTGGCAGGGGCTCCTACGAGCAGTACTTC.

The V call is TRBV2, the J call TRBJ1-5, with TRBD1 identical over 7 bases. With 2 bases clipped from V and 11 bases from J, the junction kept 24 bases outside the gene matches. Germline V gene data show CDR1 as SNHLY and CDR2 as FYNNEI. This CDR3 is built from 19 residues. CDR3 in DNA: TGTGCCAGCAGTGAAAGAATGGGACAGCTTAACTTAGGGTTTAGAGCCCAGCATTTT. Its protein is CASSERMGQLNLGFRAQHF.

This clone has only a few counts. The chain joins TRBV21-1 to TRBJ1-6; the table's D gene call, TRBD1, was not cross checked with the DNA. TRBV21-1 is listed as a pseudogene. This CDR3 contains 18 residues. In DNA, the CDR3 is TGTGCCAGCAGCAAAGGGCTAACAGGGTGGCCCTATAATTCACCCCTCCACTTT. It translates to CASSKGLTGWPYNSPLHF.

The chain employs TRBV28 and TRBJ2-7; D is perhaps TRBD1 (5 bases). The CDR3 runs to 14 residues. Germline V gene lookup returns CDR1 MDHEN and CDR2 SYDVKM. The V end was cut by 5 bases, the J end by 2 bases, with 13 bases between. The CDR3 loop reads CASSIGQATYEQYF. The CDR3 DNA sequence: TGTGCCAGCAGTATCGGACAAGCTACCTACGAGCAGTACTTC. The variable domain in full, with the rest retrieved from reference TRBV28 and TRBJ2-7, is DVKVTQSSRYLVKRTGEKVFLECVQDMDHENMFWYRQDPGLGLRLIYFSYDVKMKEKGDIPEGYSVSREKKERFSLILESASTNQTSMYLCASSIGQATYEQYFGPGTRLTVT.

The chain has TRBV7-3 and TRBJ1-1; D is ambiguous. This CDR3 is built from 13 residues. V was cut by 3 bases and J by 4 bases, with 9 bases left in between. CDR1 SGHTA and CDR2 FQGTGA come from the germline V gene. The CDR3 bases are TGTGCCAGCAGCTTCTCGGTATCCACTGAAGCTTTCTTT. Translated, it gives CASSFSVSTEAFF.

This chain links TRBV10-3 with TRBJ2-7, with a weak D call TRBD2 (6 bases). This CDR3 is built from 13 residues. CDR1 and CDR2 (germline): ENHRY, SYGVKD. Trimming stripped 6 bases from V and 2 bases from J, with 11 bases between. The CDR3 sequence is CAIRRDGAYEQYF. The CDR3 DNA sequence: TGTGCCATCAGGCGGGACGGGGCCTACGAGCAGTACTTC.

The chain recombines TRBV6-1 with TRBJ2-1, with 8 nucleotides matching TRBD1. V lost 2 bases to trimming and J lost 2 bases; unmatched junction nucleotides: 8. The CDR3 is 17 residues long. CDR1 MNHNS and CDR2 SASEGT come from the germline V gene. In nucleotides, the CDR3 is TGTGCCAGCAGTGAATTTGGGGGACAGGTGACCTACAATGAGCAGTTCTTC. It is translated as CASSEFGGQVTYNEQFF.

The chain uses TRBV19 and TRBJ2-6; the D is unclear. CDR3 length equals 15 residues. V lost 4 bases, J lost 0 bases, and 7 bases lay in between. Per the germline V gene, CDR1 is LNHDA and CDR2 is SQIVND (reference sequence). For the CDR3, the DNA is TGTGCCAGTAGTACCACAAACTCTGGGGCCAACGTCCTGACTTTC. This gives the protein CASSTTNSGANVLTF.

The chain links TRBV3-1 (or the pseudogene TRBV3-2) to TRBJ1-2; D not resolved. The V and J ends lost 0 bases and 5 bases respectively, with 10 bases between them. The CDR3 is 14 residues long. Germline-derived CDR1 and CDR2 are LGHDT and YNNKEL (reference sequence). CDR3 sequence reads: CASSQDFPSYGYTF. The CDR3, as DNA: TGTGCCAGCAGCCAAGATTTTCCCAGTTATGGCTACACCTTC.

V gene TRBV24-1 combines with J gene TRBJ1-1; TRBD1 matches at 8 bases. The CDR3 is 14 amino acids. Germline lookup yields CDR1 KGHDR and CDR2 SFDVKD. Germline trimming cut 2 bases from V and 5 bases from J; bases unmatched to any gene: 3. The CDR3 sequence: CATSDSRQGTEAFF. The CDR3 bases are TGTGCCACCAGTGATTCCAGACAGGGGACTGAAGCTTTCTTT.

In this sample, this clone turned up once. The chain joins TRBV13 to TRBJ2-1; tentative D call: TRBD2 (6 bases). Germline lookup yields CDR1 PRHDT and CDR2 FYEKMQ (reference sequence). Trimming left V 8 bases short and J 8 bases short, with 19 bases between. The CDR3 sequence is 14 residues long. CDR3 sequence reads: CASSPRGGLDEQFF. CDR3 bases: TGTGCCAGCTCGCCGCGGGGAGGCTTGGATGAGCAGTTCTTC.

The chain joins TRBV29-1 to TRBJ1-4; 7 positions match TRBD1. Germline loops: CDR1 SQVTM, CDR2 ANQGSEA. The CDR3 is 13 residues long. Losses at the gene ends were 4 bases for V and 1 base for J; bases not matched to a gene: 0. The CDR3 DNA reads TGCAGCGTTGGACAGGGAACTAATGAAAAACTGTTTTTT. The encoded protein is CSVGQGTNEKLFF.

The rearrangement links TRBV11-2 to TRBJ2-1; possibly TRBD2 for D (6 bases). Trimming cost V 2 bases and J 12 bases, with 11 bases left between them. This CDR3 contains 12 residues. Germline V gives CDR1 SGHAT, CDR2 FQNNGV. For the CDR3, the DNA is TGTGCCAGCAGCTTATTTCCGGAGGGGCAGTTCTTC. Amino acid sequence: CASSLFPEGQFF. Together with reference TRBV11-2 and TRBJ2-1, the CDR3 gives the full variable domain: EAGVAQSPRYKIIEKRQSVAFWCNPISGHATLYWYQQILGQGPKLLIQFQNNGVVDDSQLPKDRFSAERLKGVDSTLKIQPAKLEDSAVYLCASSLFPEGQFFGPGTRLTVL.

The CDR3 sequence is CASSFGGLSSYEQYF. CDR3 DNA sequence: TGTGCCAGCAGTTTTGGCGGGCTCAGCTCCTACGAGCAGTACTTC. V usage is TRBV28 and J usage is TRBJ2-7, with D tentatively TRBD2 (5 bases). The CDR3 length is 15 residues. V lost 3 bases to trimming and J lost 0 bases, with 12 bases between them. Germline V CDR1 and CDR2: MDHEN, SYDVKM.